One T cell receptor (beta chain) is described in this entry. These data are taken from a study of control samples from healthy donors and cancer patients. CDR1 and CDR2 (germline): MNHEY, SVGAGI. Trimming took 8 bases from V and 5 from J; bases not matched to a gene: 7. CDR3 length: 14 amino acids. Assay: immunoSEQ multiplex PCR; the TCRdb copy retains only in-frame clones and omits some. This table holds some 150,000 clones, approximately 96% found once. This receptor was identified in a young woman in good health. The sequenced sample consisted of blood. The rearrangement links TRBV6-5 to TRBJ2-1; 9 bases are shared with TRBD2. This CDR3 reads CASRRLAEDNEQFF. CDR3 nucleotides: TGTGCCAGCCGCAGACTAGCGGAGGACAATGAGCAGTTCTTC.